This T cell receptor beta chain was profiled in a study of T cell changes during pregnancy in multiple sclerosis. The CDR3 is made up of 12 amino acids. CDR1 SGHDT and CDR2 YYEEEE come from the germline V gene. Trimming left V 3 bases short and J 8 bases short, with 11 bases between. Profiled with immunoSEQ multiplex PCR; TCRdb holds only in-frame clones, not every one. The table lists about 40,000 clones, roughly 87% of them singletons. V and J are TRBV5-6 and TRBJ1-2; D gene unclear. The sequencing here drew on CD4+ T cells from peripheral blood mononuclear cells, taken after pregnancy. The TCR originated in a female donor with multiple sclerosis, enrolled in a pregnancy study. The CDR3 here is CASSSMAEGYTF. The CDR3 DNA is TGTGCCAGCAGCTCGATGGCGGAGGGCTACACCTTC.